The T cell receptor (beta chain) described here comes from a study of OX40 agonist ivuxolimab in advanced cancers. J gave up 1 base and V 5 bases, and 6 bases lay outside the gene matches. CDR1 SEHNR and CDR2 FQNEAQ come from the germline V gene (reference sequence). The CDR3 covers 16 residues. The table came from immunoSEQ multiplex PCR; TCRdb's copy has only in-frame clones and leaves some out. Of some 57,000 clones listed, more than 70% are singletons. The TCR was taken from an adult with an advanced solid tumor such as melanoma, head and neck, liver or kidney cancer. The sample here was CD4+ or CD8+ T cells sorted from blood, taken in a trial of the OX40 agonist ivuxolimab. The genes are TRBV7-9 and TRBJ1-3, with 9 nucleotides matching TRBD1. The CDR3 protein is CASSQDRGSSGNTIYF. The CDR3 coding sequence is TGTGCCAGCAGCCAGGACAGGGGCAGTTCTGGAAACACCATATATTTT. Full variable domain (remainder filled in from reference TRBV7-9 and TRBJ1-3): DTGVSQNPRHKITKRGQNVTFRCDPISEHNRLYWYRQTLGQGPEFLTYFQNEAQLEKSRLLSDRFSAERPKGSFSTLEIQRTEQGDSAMYLCASSQDRGSSGNTIYFGEGSWLTVV.